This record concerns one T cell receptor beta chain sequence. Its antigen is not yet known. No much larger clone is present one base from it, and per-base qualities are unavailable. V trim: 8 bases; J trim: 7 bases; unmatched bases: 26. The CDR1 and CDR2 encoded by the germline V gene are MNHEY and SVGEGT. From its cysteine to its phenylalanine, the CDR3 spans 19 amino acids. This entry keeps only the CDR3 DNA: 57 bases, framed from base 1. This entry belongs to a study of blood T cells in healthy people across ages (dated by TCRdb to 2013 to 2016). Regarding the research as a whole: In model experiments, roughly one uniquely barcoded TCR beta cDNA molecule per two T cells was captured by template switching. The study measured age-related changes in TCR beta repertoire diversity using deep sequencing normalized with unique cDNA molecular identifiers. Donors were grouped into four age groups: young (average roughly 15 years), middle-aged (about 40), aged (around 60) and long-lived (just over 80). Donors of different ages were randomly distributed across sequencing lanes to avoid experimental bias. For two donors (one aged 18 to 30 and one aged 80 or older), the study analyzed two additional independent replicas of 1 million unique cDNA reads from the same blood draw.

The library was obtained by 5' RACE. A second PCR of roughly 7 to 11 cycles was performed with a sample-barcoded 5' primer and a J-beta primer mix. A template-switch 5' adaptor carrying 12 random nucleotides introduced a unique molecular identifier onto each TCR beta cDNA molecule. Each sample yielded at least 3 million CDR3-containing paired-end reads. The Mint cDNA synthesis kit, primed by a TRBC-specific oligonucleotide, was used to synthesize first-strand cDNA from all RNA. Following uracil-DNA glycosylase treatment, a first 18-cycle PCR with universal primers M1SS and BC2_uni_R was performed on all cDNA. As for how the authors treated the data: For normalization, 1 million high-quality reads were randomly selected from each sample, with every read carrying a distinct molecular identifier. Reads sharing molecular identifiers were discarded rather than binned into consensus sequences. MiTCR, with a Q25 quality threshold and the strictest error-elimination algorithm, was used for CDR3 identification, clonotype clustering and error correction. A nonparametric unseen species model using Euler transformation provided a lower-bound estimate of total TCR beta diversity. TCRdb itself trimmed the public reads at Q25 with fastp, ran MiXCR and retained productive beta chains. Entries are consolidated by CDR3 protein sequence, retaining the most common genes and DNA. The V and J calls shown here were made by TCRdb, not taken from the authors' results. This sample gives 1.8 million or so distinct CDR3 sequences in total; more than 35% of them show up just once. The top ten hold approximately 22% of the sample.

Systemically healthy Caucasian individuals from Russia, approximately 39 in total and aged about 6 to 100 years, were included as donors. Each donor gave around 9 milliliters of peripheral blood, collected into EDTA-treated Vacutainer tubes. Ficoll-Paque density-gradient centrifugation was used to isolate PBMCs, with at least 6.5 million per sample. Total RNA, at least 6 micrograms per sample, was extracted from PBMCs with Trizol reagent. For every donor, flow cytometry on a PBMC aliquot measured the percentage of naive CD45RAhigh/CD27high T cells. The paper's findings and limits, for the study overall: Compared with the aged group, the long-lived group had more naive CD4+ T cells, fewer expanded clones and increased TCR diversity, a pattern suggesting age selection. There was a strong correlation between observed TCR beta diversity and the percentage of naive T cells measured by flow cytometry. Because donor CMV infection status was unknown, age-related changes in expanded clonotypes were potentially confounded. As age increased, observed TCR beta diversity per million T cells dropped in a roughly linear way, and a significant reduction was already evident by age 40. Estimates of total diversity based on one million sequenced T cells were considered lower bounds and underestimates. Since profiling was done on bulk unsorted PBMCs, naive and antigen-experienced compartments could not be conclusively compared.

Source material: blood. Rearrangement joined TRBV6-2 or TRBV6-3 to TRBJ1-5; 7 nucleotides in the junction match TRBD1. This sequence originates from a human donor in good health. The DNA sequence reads TGTGCCAGCCTCTCGGCTGGGCAGGGGGATCTATATGGAGGGCAGCCCCAGCATTTT. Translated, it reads CASLSAGQGDLYGGQPQHF.